Presented here are 17 T cell receptor beta chains from one specimen sequenced in a study of siplizumab effects on memory and regulatory T cells. Profiling relied on immunoSEQ multiplex PCR, and the TCRdb table lists in-frame clones only, not all of them. Here the sample spans 97,000 or so clones, 92% being singletons. The material sequenced was CD4+ T cells sorted from blood. All receptors derive from a human donor in good health.

The chain carries TRBV10-3 and TRBJ2-1; 10 bases agree with TRBD2. V was pared by 6 bases and J by 0 bases, with 2 bases of the junction left unmatched. Germline-derived CDR1 and CDR2 are ENHRY and SYGVKD. The length of the CDR3 is 15 residues. The CDR3 DNA is TGTGCCATCAGACTAGCGGGAAGCTCCTACAATGAGCAGTTCTTC. This encodes CAIRLAGSSYNEQFF.

The V call is TRBV30, the J call TRBJ2-7; TRBD1 matches 8 bases. Germline CDR1 reads GTSNPN; CDR2 reads SVGIG (reference sequence). The CDR3 loop spans 19 amino acids. Germline trimming cut 0 bases from V and 0 bases from J; bases unmatched to any gene: 16. The CDR3 bases are TGTGCCTGGAGTGTTTGGGGGACAGGTCGTCGCCAAACCTCCTACGAGCAGTACTTC. As protein: CAWSVWGTGRRQTSYEQYF.

The chain has TRBV11-2 and TRBJ2-7; D gene unclear. CDR3 length equals 14 residues. Germline V gene lookup returns CDR1 SGHAT and CDR2 FQNNGV. Trimming removed 1 base at V and 0 bases at J, with 7 bases between. This CDR3 reads CASSLGSPSYEQYF. The CDR3 DNA sequence: TGTGCCAGCAGCTTAGGCTCCCCCTCCTACGAGCAGTACTTC.

The chain combines TRBV28 with TRBJ1-2, with D perhaps matching TRBD1 (5 bases). In germline, CDR1 is MDHEN, CDR2 SYDVKM. The V and J ends lost 3 bases and 4 bases respectively, with 12 bases between them. This CDR3 comprises 14 residues. The CDR3 DNA follows: TGTGCCAGCAGTTTCGCCGGGACGGTCTATGGCTACACCTTC. Translating it yields CASSFAGTVYGYTF.

The V gene is TRBV28, the J gene TRBJ2-2, with 7 bases fitting TRBD2. The germline V gene has CDR1 MDHEN and CDR2 SYDVKM. The CDR3 totals 16 residues. V shed 1 base and J 2 bases; nucleotides not matched to a gene: 4. CDR3 sequence reads: CASSLSASGNTGELFF. The CDR3 DNA is TGTGCCAGCAGTTTATCGGCTAGCGGTAACACCGGGGAGCTGTTTTTT.

The chain has TRBV20-1 and TRBJ1-1, with unresolved D. The CDR3 contains 11 residues. Per the germline V gene, CDR1 is DFQATT and CDR2 is SNEGSKA (reference sequence). Here the CDR3 DNA reads TGCAGCGGGCGGGTGGGAACTGAAGCTTTCTTT. Translated: CSGRVGTEAFF.

The gene calls are TRBV28 and TRBJ1-1; D might be TRBD1 (6 bases). CDR1 and CDR2 from the germline V gene are MDHEN and SYDVKM. V gave up 2 bases and J gave up 2 bases, with 12 bases separating them. This CDR3 has 15 residues. Here the CDR3 DNA reads TGTGCCAGCAGTTTACTCGGACAGAAAAACACTGAAGCTTTCTTT. Amino acids: CASSLLGQKNTEAFF.

V is TRBV6-5 and J is TRBJ2-7, with D perhaps assigned TRBD1 or TRBD2 (5 bases each). The V gene's germline CDR1 is MNHEY and CDR2 SVGAGI. CDR3 size: 15 residues. Trimming left V 5 bases short and J 0 bases short, with 14 bases between. The CDR3 nucleotides are TGTGCCAGCAGTGACTATGACAGTCCCTCCTACGAGCAGTACTTC. Translating it yields CASSDYDSPSYEQYF.

This chain joins TRBV4-1 and TRBJ2-4; 11 bases match TRBD2. This CDR3 is 18 amino acids long. Per the germline V gene, CDR1 is MGHRA and CDR2 is YSYEKL. Germline trimming cut 1 base from V and 0 bases from J; bases unmatched to any gene: 5. CDR3 sequence (DNA): TGCGCCAGCAGCCAAGGCCTAGCGGGAGGCCTAGCCAAAAACATTCAGTACTTC. Encoded protein: CASSQGLAGGLAKNIQYF.

The gene calls are TRBV25-1 and TRBJ2-3; D is unresolved. The CDR3 consists of 13 residues. The V end lost 1 base, the J end lost 2 bases, and 4 bases lay between the germline ends. CDR1 is MGHDK and CDR2 is SYGVNS in the germline V gene. CDR3 amino acids: CASSEWSTDTQYF. The CDR3 DNA reads TGTGCCAGCAGTGAATGGTCCACAGATACGCAGTATTTT.

The V call is TRBV20-1, the J call TRBJ2-1, with D unclear. The germline V and J ends were trimmed by 1 base and 4 bases, with 2 bases remaining between them. Germline CDR1 reads DFQATT; CDR2 reads SNEGSKA (reference sequence). The CDR3 runs to 11 residues. The CDR3: CSARGYNEQFF. The CDR3 bases are TGCAGTGCTAGAGGATACAATGAGCAGTTCTTC.

The rearrangement links TRBV28 to TRBJ2-1; tentative D call: TRBD2 (7 bases). CDR1 and CDR2 (germline): MDHEN, SYDVKM. The CDR3 length is 12 residues. The ends were cut back, 5 bases at V and 15 bases at J, with 17 bases in the middle. CDR3 sequence (DNA): TGTGCCAGCAGTCCAATTAGGGGGGAGGGGTTCTTC. This gives the protein CASSPIRGEGFF.

The genes are TRBV19 and TRBJ2-2, with TRBD2 matching 9 bases. This CDR3 has 16 residues. In germline, CDR1 is LNHDA, CDR2 SQIVND (reference sequence). Trimming removed 4 bases from V and 1 base from J; junction bases left unmatched: 4. As DNA, the CDR3 is TGTGCCAGTAGTAGCGGGAGGGCCCGGAACACCGGGGAGCTGTTTTTT. Translation: CASSSGRARNTGELFF.

CDR3: CASSAEQGAPQTGELFF. In DNA, the CDR3 is TGTGCCAGCAGTGCAGAACAGGGGGCGCCGCAGACCGGGGAGCTGTTTTTT. The genes are TRBV2 and TRBJ2-2, with 9 bases that match TRBD1. From germline, CDR1 is SNHLY and CDR2 FYNNEI. The CDR3 runs to 17 residues. V lost 4 bases, J lost 5 bases, and 11 bases stayed unmatched.

This clone was counted only a few times. This sequence joins TRBV28 and TRBJ2-7; 7 positions agree with TRBD1. Trimming removed 3 bases from V and 6 bases from J; junction bases left unmatched: 5. CDR3 size: 13 residues. Germline CDR1 and CDR2: MDHEN and SYDVKM. The CDR3 region has the DNA TGTGCCAGCAGTTTTGACAGGGCGATCGAGCAGTACTTC. This sequence encodes CASSFDRAIEQYF. The variable domain in full, with the rest retrieved from reference TRBV28 and TRBJ2-7, is DVKVTQSSRYLVKRTGEKVFLECVQDMDHENMFWYRQDPGLGLRLIYFSYDVKMKEKGDIPEGYSVSREKKERFSLILESASTNQTSMYLCASSFDRAIEQYFGPGTRLTVT.

V gene TRBV5-5 combines with J gene TRBJ1-2; maybe TRBD1 (5 bases). The CDR3 runs 15 residues. The V end lost 3 bases, the J end lost 1 base, and 13 bases lay between the germline ends. Germline assignment: CDR1 SGHKS and CDR2 YYEKEE (reference sequence). This CDR3 is CASSSRSGSNYGYTF. In DNA, the CDR3 is TGTGCCAGCAGCTCACGGTCAGGGAGTAACTATGGCTACACCTTC.

V and J are TRBV10-3 and TRBJ2-2; 10 positions agree with TRBD2. This CDR3 comprises 14 residues. V dropped 6 bases and J dropped 4; count of bases not matched to a gene: 2. Germline V CDR1 and CDR2: ENHRY, SYGVKD. The CDR3, as DNA: TGTGCCATCAGGGGACTAGCGACCACCGGGGAGCTGTTTTTT. It codes for CAIRGLATTGELFF.